This T cell receptor beta chain appears in the sequencing data of a study of blood T cell repertoires in COVID-19. The overall study: Acute-phase and convalescent COVID-19 samples originated in the United States, Italy and Spain.

V shed 0 bases and J shed 4 bases, with 12 bases lying between them. Germline values: CDR1 SGHDN, CDR2 FVKESK. The length of the CDR3 is 16 residues. The repertoire was sequenced with immunoSEQ multiplex PCR; TCRdb's copy has only in-frame clones and lacks some. There are about 220,000 clones in the sample; roughly nine tenths occur only once, and roughly 3% lies in the top ten. The study recruited people aged about 18 to 95 years across more than 20 US areas. The sample taken for sequencing was PBMCs or T cells enriched from blood (not recorded which). This receptor was identified in a young woman in a cohort exposed to, infected with or recovered from COVID-19 (not recorded which). The chain has TRBV14 and TRBJ1-4, with D possibly TRBD1 on 6 matching bases. This chain's CDR3 is CASSQDQDRFNEKLFF. DNA for the CDR3: TGTGCCAGCAGCCAAGATCAGGACAGATTTAATGAAAAACTGTTTTTT.